This T cell receptor beta chain was sequenced for a study of blood T cell repertoires in COVID-19. Study-level information: The analysed material was cDNA or gDNA that came from T cells, B-cell-depleted T cells, or PBMCs.

How the authors handled the data: Amplified reference gene primers provided the basis for estimating nucleated cell counts. The protocol was immunoSEQ multiplex PCR, while the TCRdb copy is restricted to in-frame clones and leaves out a portion. The DNA was the basis for D and trimming; V, J and clone size are from that table. The table has 390,000 or so clones, approximately 90% seen once. The junction had 18 bases not matched to a gene; V was cut back by 2 bases and J by 2 bases. CDR1 SGHRS and CDR2 YFSETQ come from the germline V gene. The CDR3 covers 19 residues. Sequenced sample: peripheral blood. The sequence was collected from a woman aged 25-40 years with active or convalescent COVID-19. The chain couples TRBV5-1 to TRBJ2-5, with TRBD2 identical over 7 bases. In DNA, the CDR3 is TGCGCCAGCAGCTTCTCGTGGGAGGGATTTGTTCTGAGGCAAGAGACCCAGTACTTC. Its protein product is CASSFSWEGFVLRQETQYF.